The 28 T cell receptor beta chains reported below all come from one sample, sequenced in a study of shared clonotypes between healthy human individuals. Using immunoSEQ multiplex PCR, the repertoire was profiled, and TCRdb retains in-frame clones only, with some absent. In the table there are approximately 2,000,000 clones, around 93% of which are singletons. Naive-designated CD8 cells lacked CD45RO, were positively enriched for CCR7, and omitted terminally differentiated effector memory CD45RA+ cells. The sequencing input was naive CD8+ T cells from PBMCs. The receptors shown here come from a man aged 18 to 29 in good health. Some clones in this sample may be carry-over from other donors' samples.

A note on this clone: The sample contains more than one DNA sequence encoding this CDR3. The rearrangement uses TRBV27 and TRBJ2-7; no definite D call. This CDR3 comprises 12 residues. Germline values: CDR1 MNHEY, CDR2 SMNVEV (reference sequence). Trimming pared 6 bases from V and 2 bases from J, leaving 8 bases between. CDR3 coding DNA: TGTGCCAGCAGACCGGGCCCCTACGAGCAGTACTTC. Its protein product is CASRPGPYEQYF.

The genes are TRBV14 and TRBJ2-7, with D perhaps given as TRBD1 or TRBD2 (5 bases each). This CDR3 has 14 residues. The ends were cut back, 4 bases at V and 5 bases at J, with 15 bases in the middle. Germline CDR1 is SGHDN and CDR2 is FVKESK. CDR3 DNA sequence: TGTGCCAGCAGCCCACTGAGGGGAAGAAACGAGCAGTACTTC. This gives the protein CASSPLRGRNEQYF. Full variable domain (remainder filled in from reference TRBV14 and TRBJ2-7): EAGVTQFPSHSVIEKGQTVTLRCDPISGHDNLYWYRRVMGKEIKFLLHFVKESKQDESGMPNNRFLAERTGGTYSTLKVQPAELEDSGVYFCASSPLRGRNEQYFGPGTRLTVT.

The V call is TRBV7-6, the J call TRBJ1-1; D is ambiguous. Trimming shortened V by 5 bases and J by 1 base, and 11 bases separated the two germline ends. The germline V gene has CDR1 SGHVS and CDR2 FNYEAQ. The CDR3 spans 14 residues. The CDR3 is CASSTSEGNTEAFF. In DNA, the CDR3 is TGTGCCAGCAGCACCTCCGAGGGGAACACTGAAGCTTTCTTT.

In regard to this clone: The same CDR3 also results from other DNA sequences found in this sample. V usage is TRBV4-1 and J usage is TRBJ1-1, with a weak D call TRBD1 (6 bases). From germline, CDR1 is MGHRA and CDR2 YSYEKL. The ends were cut back, 0 bases at V and 1 base at J, with 9 bases in the middle. This CDR3 has 15 residues. The DNA of the CDR3 is TGCGCCAGCAGCCAAGAGAGGGGGGGGAACACTGAAGCTTTCTTT. Encoded protein: CASSQERGGNTEAFF.

This sequence joins TRBV11-2 and TRBJ2-1; D might be TRBD1 (6 bases). The CDR3 covers 14 residues. Germline CDR1 and CDR2: SGHAT and FQNNGV. V lost 1 base to trimming and J lost 7 bases, with 11 bases between them. CDR3 loop: CASSLARGGNEQFF. CDR3 nucleotides: TGTGCCAGCAGCTTAGCCAGGGGTGGAAATGAGCAGTTCTTC.

The chain is built from TRBV5-1 and TRBJ2-7; 9 bases align to TRBD2. Germline lookup yields CDR1 SGHRS and CDR2 YFSETQ. The CDR3 spans 15 residues. V was pared by 1 base and J by 2 bases, with 4 bases of the junction left unmatched. The CDR3 sequence is CASSLLLAGTYEQYF. In DNA, the CDR3 is TGCGCCAGCAGCTTGTTGCTAGCGGGAACCTACGAGCAGTACTTC. Full variable domain (rest looked up from reference TRBV5-1 and TRBJ2-7): KAGVTQTPRYLIKTRGQQVTLSCSPISGHRSVSWYQQTPGQGLQFLFEYFSETQRNKGNFPGRFSGRQFSNSRSEMNVSTLELGDSALYLCASSLLLAGTYEQYFGPGTRLTVT.

The chain has TRBV18 and TRBJ2-3; D may be TRBD1 (5 bases). Trimming shortened V by 3 bases and J by 2 bases, and 18 bases separated the two germline ends. CDR1 is KGHSH, CDR2 LQKENI, per germline. The CDR3 contains 17 residues. The CDR3 spells CASSPPDWVGPTDTQYF. The CDR3 DNA sequence: TGTGCCAGCTCACCCCCCGATTGGGTGGGGCCCACAGATACGCAGTATTTT.

The gene calls are TRBV5-4 and TRBJ1-1, with D possibly matching TRBD1 (5 bases). Trimming shortened V by 2 bases and J by 4 bases, and 12 bases separated the two germline ends. This CDR3 region has 14 residues. Per the germline V gene, CDR1 is SGHNT and CDR2 is YYREEE (reference sequence). Written as DNA, the CDR3 is TGTGCCAGCAGCTTATGGACACTAGGCACTGAAGCTTTCTTT. Protein: CASSLWTLGTEAFF.

The chain couples TRBV7-9 to TRBJ2-4, with 12 bases fitting TRBD1. The CDR3 is made up of 15 amino acids. J was trimmed by 8 bases and V by 5 bases; bases with no gene match: 7. The V gene's germline CDR1 is SEHNR and CDR2 FQNEAQ (reference sequence). The CDR3 bases are TGTGCCAGCAGCGGGACAGGGGGCGGCGAGGACATTCAGTACTTC. Residues: CASSGTGGGEDIQYF.

V usage is TRBV5-1 and J usage is TRBJ1-5, with D possibly TRBD1 on 5 matching bases. Germline CDR1 SGHRS, CDR2 YFSETQ. The CDR3 totals 14 residues. V lost 5 bases to trimming and J lost 4 bases, with 13 bases between them. The CDR3 protein is CASSSTGLNQPQHF. The CDR3 DNA follows: TGCGCCAGCAGTTCCACAGGACTAAATCAGCCCCAGCATTTT.

Regarding this clone: This sample includes further DNA sequences coding for the same CDR3. The genes are TRBV5-1 and TRBJ1-2; the match to TRBD1 covers 7 bases. The CDR3 is 13 amino acids. Trimming took 0 bases from V and 8 from J; bases not matched to a gene: 4. Per the germline V gene, CDR1 is SGHRS and CDR2 is YFSETQ. This CDR3 reads CASSLAGTDGYTF. CDR3 coding DNA: TGCGCCAGCAGCTTGGCCGGGACAGACGGCTACACCTTC.

The chain combines TRBV28 with TRBJ1-1; no definite D call. Germline CDR1 and CDR2: MDHEN and SYDVKM. The CDR3 contains 14 residues. Trimming shortened V by 0 bases and J by 1 base, and 6 bases separated the two germline ends. The CDR3 spells CASSLWHTNTEAFF. CDR3 nucleotides: TGTGCCAGCAGTTTATGGCACACGAACACTGAAGCTTTCTTT. The full variable domain, rest sourced from reference TRBV28 and TRBJ1-1, is DVKVTQSSRYLVKRTGEKVFLECVQDMDHENMFWYRQDPGLGLRLIYFSYDVKMKEKGDIPEGYSVSREKKERFSLILESASTNQTSMYLCASSLWHTNTEAFFGQGTRLTVV.

The chain links TRBV27 to TRBJ2-7; possibly TRBD2 for D (6 bases). Per the germline V gene, CDR1 is MNHEY and CDR2 is SMNVEV (reference sequence). The germline V and J ends were trimmed by 6 bases and 5 bases, with 17 bases remaining between them. CDR3 length equals 14 residues. The CDR3 region has the DNA TGTGCCAGCAGCATCGGGACTGTTGGGCACGAGCAGTACTTC. Its translation: CASSIGTVGHEQYF.

The gene calls are TRBV2 and TRBJ2-1, with 8 nucleotides matching TRBD2. Germline CDR1 reads SNHLY; CDR2 reads FYNNEI. CDR3 length: 20 amino acids. Trimming cost V 4 bases and J 2 bases; bases outside gene matches: 19. CDR3: CASSGVLAYFREGAYNEQFF. CDR3 sequence (DNA): TGTGCCAGCAGTGGTGTCCTAGCGTATTTTCGGGAGGGAGCCTACAATGAGCAGTTCTTC.

The chain recombines TRBV7-9 with TRBJ1-1; 8 bases match TRBD1. This CDR3 region has 17 residues. Looked up from germline, CDR1 is SEHNR and CDR2 is FQNEAQ (reference sequence). The ends lost 1 base at V and 1 base at J; junction bases unmatched: 8. The DNA of the CDR3 is TGTGCCAGCAGCTTAGTAGGGGGTGACAGGGGGAACACTGAAGCTTTCTTT. Protein: CASSLVGGDRGNTEAFF. The complete variable domain, with remaining parts taken from reference TRBV7-9 and TRBJ1-1, reads DTGVSQNPRHKITKRGQNVTFRCDPISEHNRLYWYRQTLGQGPEFLTYFQNEAQLEKSRLLSDRFSAERPKGSFSTLEIQRTEQGDSAMYLCASSLVGGDRGNTEAFFGQGTRLTVV.

In its sample, this clone was seen once. The rearrangement joins TRBV6-6 to TRBJ2-7; 8 bases map to TRBD2. Trimming took 7 bases from V and 7 from J; bases not matched to a gene: 6. Germline-derived CDR1 and CDR2 are MNHNY and SVGAGI (reference sequence). The CDR3 sequence is 12 residues long. In DNA, the CDR3 is TGTGCCAGCACCACTGCGGGAGGAGAGCAGTACTTC. Amino acids: CASTTAGGEQYF.

The V call is TRBV30, the J call TRBJ2-7, with TRBD1 identical over 7 bases. CDR3 length: 13 residues. Germline V gene sequence: CDR1 GTSNPN, CDR2 SVGIG (reference sequence). With V trimmed by 3 bases and J by 0 bases, 2 bases remained unmatched. The CDR3 DNA is TGTGCCTGGAGACGGACAGGCTCCTACGAGCAGTACTTC. Residues: CAWRRTGSYEQYF.

The rearrangement joins TRBV28 to TRBJ2-5; no firm D call. The end of the DNA aligns better with TRBJ2-7, so the J call may be wrong. Germline lookup yields CDR1 MDHEN and CDR2 SYDVKM. The CDR3 is made up of 14 amino acids. CDR3 sequence (DNA): TGTGCCAGCAGTTCTCGGTTTAGGGCTCACGAGCAGTACTTC. Its protein is CASSSRFRAHEQYF.

The V call is TRBV7-9, the J call TRBJ2-7; 9 bases match TRBD1. Losses at the gene ends were 4 bases for V and 4 bases for J; bases not matched to a gene: 5. Germline CDR1 SEHNR, CDR2 FQNEAQ (reference sequence). CDR3 size: 14 residues. CDR3 bases: TGTGCCAGCAGCTCATGGACAGGGGAGTACGAGCAGTACTTC. This codes for CASSSWTGEYEQYF.

The chain is built from TRBV2 and TRBJ1-5; TRBD1 aligns across 12 bases. Germline CDR1 SNHLY, CDR2 FYNNEI. Trimming took 8 bases from V and 5 from J; bases not matched to a gene: 1. CDR3 length equals 13 residues. The CDR3 nucleotides are TGTGCCAGCGGGACAGGGGGCGATCAGCCCCAGCATTTT. Amino acid sequence: CASGTGGDQPQHF.

This chain connects TRBV14 to TRBJ2-1, with TRBD2 matching over 7 bases. After removal of 1 base from V and 9 bases from J, the junction contained 3 bases not matched to a gene. From germline, CDR1 is SGHDN and CDR2 FVKESK. The CDR3 runs to 13 residues. CDR3 loop: CASSQAGGSEQFF. The CDR3 DNA is TGTGCCAGCAGCCAAGCGGGAGGTTCTGAGCAGTTCTTC.

In regard to this clone: This sample also contains other DNA sequences that code for the same CDR3. This chain joins TRBV27 and TRBJ2-7; 7 nucleotides align to TRBD2. Trimming cost V 6 bases and J 0 bases; bases outside gene matches: 2. Germline CDR1 is MNHEY and CDR2 is SMNVEV (reference sequence). The CDR3 runs to 13 residues. The CDR3 region has the DNA TGTGCCAGCAGAGCGGGACTCTCCTACGAGCAGTACTTC. Protein: CASRAGLSYEQYF.

This chain links TRBV27 with TRBJ2-7; D is uncertain. V lost 8 bases and J 2 bases, leaving 10 bases between the germline ends. The CDR3 consists of 12 residues. The V gene's germline CDR1 is MNHEY and CDR2 SMNVEV (reference sequence). The CDR3 bases are TGTGCCAGCGGGTCAAACCCCTACGAGCAGTACTTC. Translation gives CASGSNPYEQYF.

This clone turned up a few times. The J gene is TRBJ1-1, the V gene TRBV7-9, with TRBD1 identical over 8 bases. Unmatched junction bases numbered 10, after V lost 4 bases and J lost 6 bases. Germline CDR1 SEHNR, CDR2 FQNEAQ (reference sequence). CDR3 length: 15 amino acids. The CDR3 DNA follows: TGTGCCAGCAGCTCGACAGGGGCGGGTAATCCTGAAGCTTTCTTT. Translation: CASSSTGAGNPEAFF.

J is TRBJ1-4 and V is TRBV27; D gene ambiguous. The CDR3 covers 16 residues. The germline V and J ends were trimmed by 5 bases and 7 bases, with 20 bases remaining between them. The V gene's germline CDR1 is MNHEY and CDR2 SMNVEV (reference sequence). The CDR3 sequence is CASSGRAVFGSEKLFF. The CDR3 DNA is TGTGCCAGCAGTGGCCGGGCCGTCTTTGGAAGTGAAAAACTGTTTTTT.

This chain uses TRBV15 with TRBJ2-7, with 7 bases aligning to TRBD1. The CDR3 loop spans 14 amino acids. Per germline, CDR1 LNHNV and CDR2 YYDKDF (reference sequence). J gave up 0 bases and V 8 bases, and 7 bases lay outside the gene matches. CDR3 coding DNA: TGTGCCACCGCCGGGACAGAGAACTCCTACGAGCAGTACTTC. Translation: CATAGTENSYEQYF.

The chain is built from TRBV5-1 and TRBJ2-7, with 10 bases matching TRBD1. This CDR3 comprises 15 residues. Germline assignment: CDR1 SGHRS and CDR2 YFSETQ. Trimming at V came to 3 bases and at J to 11 bases, leaving 14 bases not matched to a gene. CDR3 DNA sequence: TGCGCCAGCAGCTCCCTACCGGGACAGGGGAAGAAGGAGTACTTC. This sequence encodes CASSSLPGQGKKEYF.

V gene TRBV10-1 combines with J gene TRBJ2-1, with 11 bases that match TRBD1. CDR1 is WNHNN, CDR2 SYGVQD, per germline (reference sequence). The V and J ends lost 10 bases and 7 bases, in that order; junction bases with no gene match: 9. The CDR3 runs to 14 residues. The CDR3 DNA follows: TGCGCCACCGCTCCGGGGACAGGGGGAAATGAGCAGTTCTTC. It encodes CATAPGTGGNEQFF.